The rows below give T cell receptor beta chains drawn from one sample of a study of T-cell reconstitution after alpha-beta-depleted transplantation in children. One entry per CDR3 protein, called by TCRdb with MiXCR from the PCR reads. The sample holds about 440,000 distinct CDR3 sequences, 43% seen once. The sample consisted of PBMCs, taken before TCRalphabeta/CD19-depleted stem cell transplant. The receptors come from a girl aged 2-10 years with aplastic anemia, due to receive a stem cell transplant. The CDR3 runs from the conserved cysteine through the conserved F or W. The D gene is left open where the match is weak. Part of the rows lack a size; the others show once, few, many or a class for expanded clones.

TRBD1	TRBV7-3	.	TRBJ2-4	TGTGCCAGCAGCTCCACAGGGGTGAGGATTCAGTACTTC	CASSSTGVRIQYF
TRBD2	TRBV20-1	.	TRBJ2-2	TGCAGTGCTTATAGCGGGAGGGCCAGCACCGGGGAGCTGTTTTTT	CSAYSGRASTGELFF
.	TRBV12-3/TRBV12-4	.	TRBJ2-1	TGTGCCAGCAGTTTCGCGGGGCCCCCTAACAATGAGCAGTTCTTC	CASSFAGPPNNEQFF
TRBD1	TRBV29-1	.	TRBJ1-3	TGCAGCGCTACGGACAGGGAGTCCGGAAACACCATATATTTT	CSATDRESGNTIYF
.	TRBV7-8	.	TRBJ1-5	TGTGCCAGCAGCTTAAGGCGGACAGACAATCAGCCCCAGCATTTT	CASSLRRTDNQPQHF
TRBD1	TRBV28	.	TRBJ1-5	TGTGCCAGCAGTTTAGTAGAGGGACAGGGTTTGGGAAATCAGCCCCAGCATTTT	CASSLVEGQGLGNQPQHF
TRBD1	TRBV9	.	TRBJ1-1	TGTGCCAGCAGCGTAGGGTCACAGGGGGAAGCTTTCTTT	CASSVGSQGEAFF
TRBD1	TRBV5-1	few	TRBJ1-5	TGCGCCAGCAAACCCGGGACAGGGGGGAGCAATCAGCCCCAGCATTTT	CASKPGTGGSNQPQHF
.	TRBV4-1	.	TRBJ1-2	TGCGCCAGCAGCCAAGTAGGCCCAATCCATGGCTACACCTTC	CASSQVGPIHGYTF
.	TRBV12-3/TRBV12-4	.	TRBJ2-1	TGTGCCAGCAGGACGATAACAGGGAACCTCTACAATGAGCAGTTCTTC	CASRTITGNLYNEQFF
TRBD2	TRBV7-2	many	TRBJ2-7	TGTGCCAGCGGACGACTAGCGGGAGCTTATGAGCAGTACTTC	CASGRLAGAYEQYF
TRBD2	TRBV7-8	.	TRBJ2-3	TGTGCCAGCAGCTCTCTAGCGGGAGCTCCAGATACGCAGTATTTT	CASSSLAGAPDTQYF
.	TRBV12-3/TRBV12-4	.	TRBJ1-1	TGTACCAGCAGTTTAGGGGCGGGGACGAACACTGAAGCTTTCTTT	CTSSLGAGTNTEAFF
TRBD1	TRBV7-9	.	TRBJ2-1	TGTGCCAGCAGCTCCCGACAGGGGTGGAATGAGCAGTTCTTC	CASSSRQGWNEQFF
TRBD2	TRBV7-9	many	TRBJ2-3	TGTGCCAGCATTACTAGCGCTGCCACAGATACGCAGTATTTT	CASITSAATDTQYF
.	TRBV5-6	.	TRBJ2-4	TGTGCCAGCAGCCCGGGGGCCAAAAACATTCAGTACTTC	CASSPGAKNIQYF
.	TRBV29-1	few	TRBJ1-1	TGCAGCGTTGAAGCAGGGAACACTGAAGCTTTCTTT	CSVEAGNTEAFF
.	TRBV9	many	TRBJ2-1	TGTGCCAGCAGCCCCGGGAGCTCCTACAATGAGCAGTTCTTC	CASSPGSSYNEQFF
TRBD2	TRBV5-1	.	TRBJ2-3	TGCGCCAGCAGCTTGGCCAGTGGACTAGCGGGAGGGCAAGATACGCAGTATTTT	CASSLASGLAGGQDTQYF
.	TRBV12-3/TRBV12-4	.	TRBJ1-2	TGTGCCAGCAAACCGGAGACGGCTAACTATGGCTACACCTTC	CASKPETANYGYTF
TRBD2	TRBV11-2	few	TRBJ2-1	TGTGCCAGCAGCTTGCCGGGACTACCAAAAAGCTCCTACAATGAGCAGTTCTTC	CASSLPGLPKSSYNEQFF
.	TRBV7-9	few	TRBJ2-5	TGTGCCAGCAGCGCCGACAGGGGAGGGAAGACCCAGTACTTC	CASSADRGGKTQYF
.	TRBV20-1	few	TRBJ2-5	TGCAGTGCTAGTGTTCCCATGGAGCGCTCAGAAGAGACCCAGTACTTC	CSASVPMERSEETQYF
TRBD1	TRBV27	.	TRBJ2-1	TGTGCCAGCAGCCTACAGGGGACCCCTAATGAGCAGTTCTTC	CASSLQGTPNEQFF
.	TRBV4-1	.	TRBJ2-1	TGCGCCAGCAGCCAAGTTACGGGGGTCGAGCAGTTCTTC	CASSQVTGVEQFF
.	TRBV7-9	.	TRBJ2-2	TGTGCCAGCAGCACACCAAGGAACACCGGGGAGCTGTTTTTT	CASSTPRNTGELFF
TRBD1	TRBV28	many	TRBJ2-4	TGTGCCAGCAGTTCCTACAGGGGACGTGAAGCCAAAAACATTCAGTACTTC	CASSSYRGREAKNIQYF
.	TRBV30	.	TRBJ2-5	TGTGCCTGGAGCTTGCTAGCCCAAGAGACCCAGTACTTC	CAWSLLAQETQYF
.	TRBV11-1	many	TRBJ2-1	TGTGCCAGCAGCTCCACTACCGGGACGTCGGGCCCCTACAATGAGCAGTTCTTC	CASSSTTGTSGPYNEQFF
.	TRBV28	.	TRBJ1-5	TGTGCCAGCAGTTGGAAGTCCTTTAGCAATCAGCCCCAGCATTTT	CASSWKSFSNQPQHF
.	TRBV20-1	.	TRBJ2-1	TGCAGTGCCAACCCTTATCTAGGGGAGCAGTTCTTC	CSANPYLGEQFF
TRBD1	TRBV6-2/TRBV6-3	few	TRBJ2-1	TGTGCCAGCAGCTTACGTAGGGGACAGGGCTTACTAGCTCTCGCGACGCAGTTCTTC	CASSLRRGQGLLALATQFF
.	TRBV3-1	.	TRBJ2-7	TGTGCCAGCAGCCTCTTCTCCCCCCTAAACGGTGGGGACGGGACCTACGAGCAGTACTTC	CASSLFSPLNGGDGTYEQYF
TRBD1	TRBV5-4	once	TRBJ2-6	TGTGCCAGCAGCTCAGGACAGGGGGTGGTAAGCTCTGGGGCCAACGTCCTGACTTTC	CASSSGQGVVSSGANVLTF
.	TRBV6-5	.	TRBJ2-7	TGTGCCAGCAGTTACCCACAACCGAGGTCCTTC	CASSYPQPRSF
TRBD2	TRBV3-1	few	TRBJ2-3	TGTGCCAGCAGCTCCGGGACTAGCAGCCTCACAGATACGCAGTATTTT	CASSSGTSSLTDTQYF
TRBD2	TRBV7-2	many	TRBJ2-1	TGTGCCAGCAGCGATCGAACTAGCGGGAGTGGTAATGAGCAGTTCTTC	CASSDRTSGSGNEQFF
.	TRBV24-1	many	TRBJ1-1	TGTGCCACCAGTCCCGGCGGGGCGAACACTGAAGCTTTCTTT	CATSPGGANTEAFF
.	TRBV5-1	.	TRBJ2-1	TGCGCCAGCAGCATCAACGGAAACAGCAATGAGCAGTTCTTC	CASSINGNSNEQFF
TRBD2	TRBV5-1	.	TRBJ2-1	TGCGCCAGCAGCTTGTGGGGGACTAGCCAAAACAATGAGCAGTTCTTC	CASSLWGTSQNNEQFF
TRBD1	TRBV29-1	many	TRBJ1-4	TGCAGCGCCACTTTGGACAGGGGAGTTGAAAAACTGTTTTTT	CSATLDRGVEKLFF
.	TRBV7-3	once	TRBJ2-2	TGTGCCAGCAGCTCCCTTTACTCTACCGGGGAGCTGTTTTTT	CASSSLYSTGELFF
.	TRBV20-1	few	TRBJ1-5	TGCAGTGCTCCATCCGGGGGGGTAAGGCAGCCCCAGCATTTT	CSAPSGGVRQPQHF
TRBD2	TRBV10-3	.	TRBJ2-7	TGTGCCATCAGTGAGCCGGGACTAGCGGTGGGCTACGAGCAGTACTTC	CAISEPGLAVGYEQYF
.	TRBV5-6	few	TRBJ1-1	TGTGCCAGCAGAGTTGCCGACGGGAGTACTGAAGCTTTCTTT	CASRVADGSTEAFF
.	TRBV4-1	.	TRBJ2-7	TGCGCCAGCAGCCTTCATCCGGGGGTCGAGCAGTACTTC	CASSLHPGVEQYF
.	TRBV15	few	TRBJ2-2	TGTGCCACCAGCAGAGTCGGCAGGGAGAACACCGGGGAGCTGTTTTTT	CATSRVGRENTGELFF